These 11 T cell receptor beta chains originate from one sample sequenced in a study of cytomegalovirus exposure and HLA in healthy donors. It was with 60 Vbeta and 13 Jbeta primers that the PCR ran. Some clones are missing from TCRdb's copy, which holds only in-frame ones; the method was immunoSEQ multiplex PCR. Of 95,000 to 130,000 clones detected, 65% to 90% appear once; the ten largest clones hold about 3.9%. Sequencing input: PBMCs. All receptors derive from a woman aged 30 to 39 in good health and CMV-seronegative.

This chain links TRBV7-6 with TRBJ2-1; 9 positions agree with TRBD1. V was clipped by 5 bases and J by 5 bases; unmatched bases: 10. The germline gives CDR1 SGHVS, CDR2 FNYEAQ. The CDR3 sequence is 16 residues long. The CDR3 sequence: CASSHTGTGLNNEQFF. The CDR3 DNA reads TGTGCCAGCAGCCATACTGGGACAGGGCTCAACAATGAGCAGTTCTTC.

This chain connects TRBV6-5 to TRBJ2-7; 13 bases align to TRBD2. The CDR3 is 15 residues long. Trimming removed 6 bases from V and 5 bases from J; junction bases left unmatched: 7. From germline, CDR1 is MNHEY and CDR2 SVGAGI. The CDR3 region is CASRPLAGGPDEQYF. For the CDR3, the DNA is TGTGCCAGCAGACCACTAGCGGGAGGGCCTGACGAGCAGTACTTC.

The chain uses TRBV7-2 and TRBJ1-5; 9 bases are shared with TRBD1. Losses at the gene ends were 4 bases for V and 6 bases for J; bases not matched to a gene: 7. There are 15 residues in the CDR3. Germline V gene lookup returns CDR1 SGHTA and CDR2 FQGNSA. The chain's CDR3 is CASSSDRGSGQPQHF. The CDR3, as DNA: TGTGCCAGCAGCTCCGACAGGGGGTCAGGTCAGCCCCAGCATTTT. Combining the CDR3 with reference TRBV7-2 and TRBJ1-5 gives the whole variable domain GAGVSQSPSNKVTEKGKDVELRCDPISGHTALYWYRQSLGQGLEFLIYFQGNSAPDKSGLPSDRFSAERTGGSVSTLTIQRTQQEDSAVYLCASSSDRGSGQPQHFGDGTRLSIL.

The chain combines TRBV10-3 with TRBJ2-7; D uncertain. Trimming cost V 5 bases and J 3 bases, with 8 bases left between them. Per germline, CDR1 ENHRY and CDR2 SYGVKD. The CDR3 consists of 12 residues. CDR3 in amino acids: CAISTISYEQYF. The CDR3 DNA reads as TGTGCCATCAGTACTATAAGCTACGAGCAGTACTTC.

The table lists this clone with a count of one. The gene calls are TRBV7-2 and TRBJ2-7; 10 nucleotides agree with TRBD1. The CDR3 sequence is 13 residues long. V lost 6 bases and J lost 5; bases outside the gene matches: 4. Germline lookup yields CDR1 SGHTA and CDR2 FQGNSA. This chain's CDR3 is CASRDRGFHEQYF. For the CDR3, the DNA is TGTGCCAGCAGGGACAGGGGGTTCCACGAGCAGTACTTC. The whole variable domain, remainder taken from reference TRBV7-2 and TRBJ2-7, is GAGVSQSPSNKVTEKGKDVELRCDPISGHTALYWYRQSLGQGLEFLIYFQGNSAPDKSGLPSDRFSAERTGGSVSTLTIQRTQQEDSAVYLCASRDRGFHEQYFGPGTRLTVT.

With regard to this clone: An end of the junction does not agree with germline; a read error may underlie this. The chain joins TRBV7-7 to TRBJ2-6; unclear D gene. The CDR3 is 14 amino acids. Germline V gene lookup returns CDR1 SSHAT and CDR2 FNYEAQ (reference sequence). Written as DNA, the CDR3 is TGTGCTAGCAGCTTCGGTACTGGGGCCAACGTCCTGACTTTC. Encoded protein: CASSFGTGANVLTF.

The chain is built from TRBV7-2 and TRBJ1-3, with D tentatively TRBD1 (6 bases). Trimming cost V 3 bases and J 2 bases, with 11 bases left between them. The CDR3 runs to 15 residues. CDR1 is SGHTA, CDR2 FQGNSA, per germline. CDR3 DNA: TGTGCCAGCAGCTTGACCGGGGGGCCTGGAAACACCATATATTTT. This sequence encodes CASSLTGGPGNTIYF.

The chain carries TRBV5-1 and TRBJ2-7, with 7 bases that match TRBD1. The CDR3 sequence is 15 residues long. Per germline, CDR1 SGHRS and CDR2 YFSETQ. With V trimmed by 4 bases and J by 3 bases, 10 bases remained unmatched. CDR3 DNA sequence: TGCGCCAGCAGCCTATCAAGGACAGGAGGCTACGAGCAGTACTTC. It translates to CASSLSRTGGYEQYF.

The rearrangement joins TRBV5-4 to TRBJ2-7; tentative D call: TRBD2 (7 bases). Trimming pared 3 bases from V and 0 bases from J, leaving 16 bases between. The germline gives CDR1 SGHNT, CDR2 YYREEE (reference sequence). This CDR3 has 16 residues. The CDR3 DNA sequence: TGTGCCAGCAGCTGGGGGGGCAGGGCAGGCTCCTACGAGCAGTACTTC. This sequence encodes CASSWGGRAGSYEQYF.

The rearrangement links TRBV27 to TRBJ2-5, with 9 bases fitting TRBD1. Germline V CDR1 and CDR2: MNHEY, SMNVEV (reference sequence). V shed 5 bases and J 5 bases; nucleotides not matched to a gene: 9. CDR3 length: 15 amino acids. The CDR3 sequence is CASSTYRGPRETQYF. The CDR3 DNA reads as TGTGCCAGCAGTACCTACAGGGGGCCGCGGGAGACCCAGTACTTC.

The chain joins TRBV27 to TRBJ2-2; the match to TRBD1 covers 12 bases. V shed 10 bases, J shed 4 bases, and the junction held 7 bases outside the gene matches. Germline CDR1 MNHEY, CDR2 SMNVEV (reference sequence). CDR3 size: 15 residues. The CDR3 loop is CATGTGGDGTGELFF. For the CDR3, the DNA is TGTGCCACCGGGACAGGGGGCGACGGCACCGGGGAGCTGTTTTTT.